The source of this T cell receptor (beta chain) is a study of cytomegalovirus exposure and HLA in healthy donors. Study-wide background: Counted in an early data release were tens of millions of unique TCRs from HLA-typed donors. Study-wide points: Reportedly, diagnosis of cytomegalovirus status by the classifier showed high specificity and sensitivity. CMV serostatus was the sole immune exposure information available. Later work showed greater clonal expansion in HLA-associated TCR beta chains than in equally common others.

This CDR3 contains 17 residues. Trimming removed 2 bases from V and 0 bases from J, with 17 bases in between. Looked up from germline, CDR1 is SGHTA and CDR2 is FQGNSA. This clone came up a few times. The antigen is not known. In the PCR, 60 Vbeta and 13 Jbeta primers were used. Repertoires were generated with immunoSEQ multiplex PCR, while TCRdb's copy carries only in-frame clones and drops some. The repertoire holds 140,000 to 150,000 clones, roughly 9.7% seen once, with 1.8% in the top ten. This clonotype was sampled from a man aged 50-60 years in good health and CMV-seronegative. The chain employs TRBV7-2 and TRBJ2-7; D perhaps matches TRBD1 (6 bases). The specimen sequenced was PBMCs. CDR3 amino acids: CASSLIGTLRNSYEQYF. The CDR3 DNA sequence: TGTGCCAGCAGCTTAATCGGGACACTTAGAAACTCCTACGAGCAGTACTTC.